This T cell receptor (beta chain) appears in the sequencing data of a study of blood T cell repertoires in COVID-19. Looking at the study overall: Specimens from acute and convalescent COVID-19 originated in the United States, Italy and Spain. From T cells, B-cell-depleted T cells, or PBMCs came the material, which was cDNA or gDNA.

Germline-derived CDR1 and CDR2 are SGHRS and YFSETQ. The J segment lost 3 bases and the V segment lost 4 bases, leaving 3 bases of the junction unmatched. The CDR3 extends over 13 amino acids. Authors' methods: Estimated nucleated cell counts came from reference gene primer amplification. Repertoires were generated with immunoSEQ multiplex PCR, while TCRdb's copy carries only in-frame clones and drops some. V, J and clone size are taken as reported in that table, and D and trimming were inferred from the DNA itself. The profile shows about 180,000 clones, approximately 83% of them singletons. The receptor was derived from a man aged 50 to 60 with active or convalescent COVID-19. The chain employs TRBV5-1 and TRBJ1-2, with 7 bases fitting TRBD1. The specimen sequenced was peripheral blood. Here the CDR3 reads CASSHGTDYGYTF. The CDR3 DNA reads TGCGCCAGCAGCCACGGGACAGACTATGGCTACACCTTC.